This T cell receptor beta chain was captured by sequencing in a study of shared clonotypes between healthy human individuals. Germline lookup yields CDR1 LGHNA and CDR2 YSLEER. This CDR3 spans 18 amino acids. V was trimmed by 0 bases and J by 0 bases, leaving 17 bases between them. This clone was observed a single time. Its antigen is unknown. Every immunoSEQ plate was one replicate of a subset's evenly spread DNA. Assay: immunoSEQ multiplex PCR; the TCRdb copy retains only in-frame clones and omits some. The table records about 2.1 million clones, just over 90% of them present only once. Positive CCR7 selection of CD45RO-negative cells yielded the naive CD8 cells, and terminally differentiated effector memory CD45RA+ cells were excluded. The study, taken as a whole, reports: Sorted-subset sequencing, rarefaction showed, was incomplete despite large depth. Generation probabilities were higher for clonotypes shared across all four sorted-subset donors than for unshared ones.

The chain recombines TRBV4-3 with TRBJ1-2, with D possibly being TRBD1 (5 bases). The clonotype comes from a man aged 18-30 years in good health. Some clones in this sample may be carry-over from other donors' samples. The material sequenced was naive CD8+ T cells from PBMCs. Written as DNA, the CDR3 is TGCGCCAGCAGCCAAGATCGCCGGCAGGGCGGTTCTAACTATGGCTACACCTTC. It yields the protein CASSQDRRQGGSNYGYTF.